Sequencing of this T cell receptor beta chain was carried out in a study of blood T cell repertoires in COVID-19. Study in general: Samples taken during acute and convalescent COVID-19 were collected in the United States, Italy and Spain.

Method: immunoSEQ multiplex PCR; TCRdb's copy keeps in-frame clones and lacks some. The sample includes fewer than 110,000 clones, roughly 89% of them seen just once. This CDR3 is 17 amino acids long. Trimming removed 1 base at V and 2 bases at J, with 15 bases between. CDR1 is LGHDT and CDR2 is YNNKEL in the germline V gene (reference sequence). The V call is TRBV3-1 (or the pseudogene TRBV3-2), the J call TRBJ1-3; a possible D gene is TRBD1 (6 bases). This sequence originates from a woman over 75 in a cohort sampled during active COVID-19. The sequenced material came from peripheral blood. Here the CDR3 DNA reads TGTGCCAGCAGCCAAGCCCGGTCCGGGACAACTGGAAACACCATATATTTT. Encoded protein: CASSQARSGTTGNTIYF.